This T cell receptor beta chain was observed in a study of cytomegalovirus exposure and HLA in healthy donors. Amplification used 60 Vbeta primers and 13 Jbeta primers. Assay used: immunoSEQ multiplex PCR; TCRdb lists only in-frame clones, some missing. The table includes 150,000 or so clones, 70% to 90% detected once. V shed 11 bases and J shed 0 bases, with 11 bases lying between them. CDR1 MNHNS and CDR2 SASEGT come from the germline V gene. This CDR3 contains 14 residues. Study-level results: Later analysis associated a missense DCLRE1C variant with TCR beta V- and J-gene trimming.

Points on this clone: Antigen specificity is unknown.

The gene calls are TRBV6-1 and TRBJ2-6, with D possibly TRBD2 on 6 matching bases. The specimen sequenced was PBMCs. The source is a man aged 50-60 years in good health and CMV-seronegative. CDR3 residues: CALRLVSGANVLTF. In nucleotides, the CDR3 is TGTGCCTTGAGACTAGTCTCTGGGGCCAACGTCCTGACTTTC.